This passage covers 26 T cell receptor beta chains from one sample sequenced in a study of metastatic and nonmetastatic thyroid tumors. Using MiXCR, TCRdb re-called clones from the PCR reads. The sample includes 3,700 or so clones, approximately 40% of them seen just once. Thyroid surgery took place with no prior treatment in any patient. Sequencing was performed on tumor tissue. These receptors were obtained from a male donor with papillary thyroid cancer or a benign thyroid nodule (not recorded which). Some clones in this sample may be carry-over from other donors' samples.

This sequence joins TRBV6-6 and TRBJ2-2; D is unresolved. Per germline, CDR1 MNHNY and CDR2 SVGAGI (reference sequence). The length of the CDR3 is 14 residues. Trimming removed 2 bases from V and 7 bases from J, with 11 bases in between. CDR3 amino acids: CASSYTAYIGELFF. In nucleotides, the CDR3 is TGTGCCAGCAGTTACACCGCCTACATCGGGGAGCTGTTTTTT.

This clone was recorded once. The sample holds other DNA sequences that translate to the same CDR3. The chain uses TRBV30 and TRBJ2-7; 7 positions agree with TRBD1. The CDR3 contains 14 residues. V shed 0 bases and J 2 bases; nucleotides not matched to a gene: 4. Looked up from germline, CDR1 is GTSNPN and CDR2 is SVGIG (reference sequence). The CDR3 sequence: CAWSVSGTAYEQYF. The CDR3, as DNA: TGTGCCTGGAGTGTCTCCGGGACAGCCTACGAGCAGTACTTC.

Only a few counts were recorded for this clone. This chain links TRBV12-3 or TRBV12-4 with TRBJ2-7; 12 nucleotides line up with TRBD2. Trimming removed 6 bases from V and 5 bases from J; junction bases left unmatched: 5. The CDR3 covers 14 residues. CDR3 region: CASSPLAGGHEQYF. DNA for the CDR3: TGTGCCAGCAGCCCTCTAGCGGGAGGGCACGAGCAGTACTTC.

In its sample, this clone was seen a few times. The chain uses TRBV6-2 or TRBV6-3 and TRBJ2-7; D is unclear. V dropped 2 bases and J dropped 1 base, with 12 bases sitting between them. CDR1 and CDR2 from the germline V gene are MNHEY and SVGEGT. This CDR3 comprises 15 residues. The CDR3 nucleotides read TGTGCCAGCAGTTACGGAGTGGGCCGTTCCTACGAGCAGTACTTC. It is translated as CASSYGVGRSYEQYF.

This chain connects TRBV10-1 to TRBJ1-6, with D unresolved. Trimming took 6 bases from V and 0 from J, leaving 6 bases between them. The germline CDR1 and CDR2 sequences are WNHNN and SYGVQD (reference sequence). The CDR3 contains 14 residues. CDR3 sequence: CASRNDSYNSPLHF. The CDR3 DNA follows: TGCGCCAGCAGAAACGACTCCTATAATTCACCCCTCCACTTT.

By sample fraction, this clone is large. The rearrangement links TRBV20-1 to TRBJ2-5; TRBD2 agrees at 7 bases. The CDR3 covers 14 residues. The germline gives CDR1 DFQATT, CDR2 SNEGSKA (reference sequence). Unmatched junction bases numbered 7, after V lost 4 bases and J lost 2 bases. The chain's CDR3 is CSANGGTTQETQYF. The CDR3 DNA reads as TGCAGTGCTAATGGGGGGACTACTCAAGAGACCCAGTACTTC.

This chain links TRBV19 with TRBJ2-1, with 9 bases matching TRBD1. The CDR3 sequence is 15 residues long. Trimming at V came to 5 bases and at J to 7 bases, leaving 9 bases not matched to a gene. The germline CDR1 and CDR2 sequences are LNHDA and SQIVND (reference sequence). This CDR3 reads CASSLGGTGMNEQFF. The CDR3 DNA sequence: TGTGCCAGTAGTCTGGGTGGGACAGGGATGAATGAGCAGTTCTTC.

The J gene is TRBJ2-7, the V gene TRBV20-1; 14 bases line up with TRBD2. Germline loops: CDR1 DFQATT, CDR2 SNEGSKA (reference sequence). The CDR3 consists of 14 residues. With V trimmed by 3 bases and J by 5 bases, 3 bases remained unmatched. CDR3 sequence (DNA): TGCAGTGCTAGGGGACTAGCGGGAGTCCACGAGCAGTACTTC. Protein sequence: CSARGLAGVHEQYF.

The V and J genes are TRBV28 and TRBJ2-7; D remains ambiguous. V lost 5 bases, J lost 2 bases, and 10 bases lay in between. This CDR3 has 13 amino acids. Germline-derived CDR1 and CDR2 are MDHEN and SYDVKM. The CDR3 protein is CASSLPSPYEQYF. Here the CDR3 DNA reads TGTGCCAGCAGTCTACCGTCTCCCTACGAGCAGTACTTC. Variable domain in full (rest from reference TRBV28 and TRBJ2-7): DVKVTQSSRYLVKRTGEKVFLECVQDMDHENMFWYRQDPGLGLRLIYFSYDVKMKEKGDIPEGYSVSREKKERFSLILESASTNQTSMYLCASSLPSPYEQYFGPGTRLTVT.

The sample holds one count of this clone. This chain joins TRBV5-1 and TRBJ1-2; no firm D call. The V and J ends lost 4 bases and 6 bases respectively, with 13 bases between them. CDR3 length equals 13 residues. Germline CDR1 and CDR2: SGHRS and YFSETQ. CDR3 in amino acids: CASSINSGDGYTF. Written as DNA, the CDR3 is TGCGCCAGCAGCATTAATTCGGGAGATGGCTACACCTTC.

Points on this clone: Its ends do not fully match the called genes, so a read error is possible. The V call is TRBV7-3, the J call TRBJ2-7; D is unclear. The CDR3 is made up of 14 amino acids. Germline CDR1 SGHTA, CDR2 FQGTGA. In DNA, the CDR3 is TGCGCCAGCAGCCAAGAGGAGCGCTCCTACGAGCAGTACTTC. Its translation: CASSQEERSYEQYF.

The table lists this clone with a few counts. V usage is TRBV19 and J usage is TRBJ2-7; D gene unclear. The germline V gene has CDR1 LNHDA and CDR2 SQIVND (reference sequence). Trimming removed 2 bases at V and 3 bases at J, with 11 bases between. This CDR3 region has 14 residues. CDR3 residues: CASSISWGYYEQYF. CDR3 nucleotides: TGTGCCAGTAGTATAAGCTGGGGATACTACGAGCAGTACTTC. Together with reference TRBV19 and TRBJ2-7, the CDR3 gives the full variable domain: DGGITQSPKYLFRKEGQNVTLSCEQNLNHDAMYWYRQDPGQGLRLIYYSQIVNDFQKGDIAEGYSVSREKKESFPLTVTSAQKNPTAFYLCASSISWGYYEQYFGPGTRLTVT.

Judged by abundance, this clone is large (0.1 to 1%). CDR3 coding DNA: TGTGCCAGCAGTTCAGGATGGGGCACAGATACGCAGTATTTT. Residues: CASSSGWGTDTQYF. The chain recombines TRBV27 with TRBJ2-3; no reliable D call. The CDR3 sequence is 14 residues long. Germline assignment: CDR1 MNHEY and CDR2 SMNVEV (reference sequence). V was cut by 4 bases and J by 1 base, with 9 bases left in between.

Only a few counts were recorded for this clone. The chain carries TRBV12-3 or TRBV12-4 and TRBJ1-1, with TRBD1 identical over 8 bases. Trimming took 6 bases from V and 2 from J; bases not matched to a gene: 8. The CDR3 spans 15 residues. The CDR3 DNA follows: TGTGCCAGCAGACAAGCAGGGGGCGTTAACACTGAAGCTTTCTTT. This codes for CASRQAGGVNTEAFF.

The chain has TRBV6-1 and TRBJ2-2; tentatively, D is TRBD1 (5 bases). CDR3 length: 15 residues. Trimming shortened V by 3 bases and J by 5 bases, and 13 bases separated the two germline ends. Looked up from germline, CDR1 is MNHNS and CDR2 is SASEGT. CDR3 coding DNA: TGTGCCAGCAGTGATGGGGCGGCCGGGACCGGGGAGCTGTTTTTT. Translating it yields CASSDGAAGTGELFF.

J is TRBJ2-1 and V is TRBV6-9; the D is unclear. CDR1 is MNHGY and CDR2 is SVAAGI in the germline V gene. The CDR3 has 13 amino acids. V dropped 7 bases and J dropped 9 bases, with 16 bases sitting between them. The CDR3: CASTLSPWAEQFF. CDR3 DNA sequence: TGTGCCAGCACCCTCTCTCCGTGGGCTGAGCAGTTCTTC.

CDR3 nucleotides: TGTGCCAGCAGTACACAGTACACTGAAGCTTTCTTT. Translated: CASSTQYTEAFF. This chain links TRBV28 with TRBJ1-1; D is undetermined. Trimming removed 5 bases from V and 3 bases from J, with 7 bases in between. Germline values: CDR1 MDHEN, CDR2 SYDVKM. This CDR3 has 12 amino acids.

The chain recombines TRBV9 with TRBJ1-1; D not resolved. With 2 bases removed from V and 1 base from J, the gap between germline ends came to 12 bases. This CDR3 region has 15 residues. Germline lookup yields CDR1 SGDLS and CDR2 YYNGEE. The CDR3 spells CASSVEFTGNTEAFF. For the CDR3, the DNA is TGTGCCAGCAGCGTGGAATTTACCGGGAACACTGAAGCTTTCTTT.

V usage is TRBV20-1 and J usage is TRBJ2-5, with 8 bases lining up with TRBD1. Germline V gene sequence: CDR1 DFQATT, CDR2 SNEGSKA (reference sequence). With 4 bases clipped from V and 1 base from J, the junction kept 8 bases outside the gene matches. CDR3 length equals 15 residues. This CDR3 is CSAKQGVGLQETQYF. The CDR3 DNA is TGCAGTGCTAAACAGGGGGTGGGGCTCCAAGAGACCCAGTACTTC.

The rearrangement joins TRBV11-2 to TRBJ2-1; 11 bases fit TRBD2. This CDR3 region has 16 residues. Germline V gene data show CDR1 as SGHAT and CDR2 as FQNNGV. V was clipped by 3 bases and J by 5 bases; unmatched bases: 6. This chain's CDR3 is CASSFLAGGTNNEQFF. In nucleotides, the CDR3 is TGTGCCAGCAGCTTTTTAGCGGGAGGGACCAACAATGAGCAGTTCTTC. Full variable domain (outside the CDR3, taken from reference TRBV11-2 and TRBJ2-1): EAGVAQSPRYKIIEKRQSVAFWCNPISGHATLYWYQQILGQGPKLLIQFQNNGVVDDSQLPKDRFSAERLKGVDSTLKIQPAKLEDSAVYLCASSFLAGGTNNEQFFGPGTRLTVL.

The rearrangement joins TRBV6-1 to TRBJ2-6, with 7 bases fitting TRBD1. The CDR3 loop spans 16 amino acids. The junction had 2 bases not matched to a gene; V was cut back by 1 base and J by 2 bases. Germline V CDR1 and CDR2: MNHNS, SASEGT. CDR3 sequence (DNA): TGTGCCAGCAGTGAAGACAGGGGAACTGGGGCCAACGTCCTGACTTTC. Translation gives CASSEDRGTGANVLTF.

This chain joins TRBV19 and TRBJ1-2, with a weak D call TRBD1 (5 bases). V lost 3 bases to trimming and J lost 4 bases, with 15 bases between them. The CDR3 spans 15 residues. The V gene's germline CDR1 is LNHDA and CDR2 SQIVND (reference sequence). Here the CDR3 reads CASSMGEGWTYGYTF. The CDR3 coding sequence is TGTGCCAGTAGTATGGGGGAGGGTTGGACCTATGGCTACACCTTC.

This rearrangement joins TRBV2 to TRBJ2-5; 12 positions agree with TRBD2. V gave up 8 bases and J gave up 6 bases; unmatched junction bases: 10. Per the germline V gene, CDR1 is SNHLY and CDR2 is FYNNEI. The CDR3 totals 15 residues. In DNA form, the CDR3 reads TGTGCCAGCGGGCCCCTAGCGGGAGGGAGAAAGACCCAGTACTTC. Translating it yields CASGPLAGGRKTQYF.

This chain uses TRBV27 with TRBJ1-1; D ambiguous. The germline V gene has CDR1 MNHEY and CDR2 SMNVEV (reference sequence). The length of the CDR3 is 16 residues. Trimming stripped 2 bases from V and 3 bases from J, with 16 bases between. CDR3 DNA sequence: TGTGCCAGCAGTTTACGTGGCCTGGGTCGTGACACTGAAGCTTTCTTT. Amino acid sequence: CASSLRGLGRDTEAFF.

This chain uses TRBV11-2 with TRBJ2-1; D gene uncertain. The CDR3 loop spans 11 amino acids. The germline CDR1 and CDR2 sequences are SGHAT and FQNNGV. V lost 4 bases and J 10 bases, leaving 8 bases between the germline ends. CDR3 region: CASSSVSEQFF. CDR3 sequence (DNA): TGTGCCAGCAGCTCCGTATCAGAGCAGTTCTTC.

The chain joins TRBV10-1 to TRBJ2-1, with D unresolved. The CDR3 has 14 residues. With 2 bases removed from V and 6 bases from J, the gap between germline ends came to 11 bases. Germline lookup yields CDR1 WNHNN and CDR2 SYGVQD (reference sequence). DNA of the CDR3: TGCGCCAGCAGTGAGCTAGGCCCGAGCAATGAGCAGTTCTTC. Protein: CASSELGPSNEQFF.